A selection of T cell receptor beta chains follows, all from one sample in a study of blood T cell repertoires in COVID-19. Clones were read by immunoSEQ multiplex PCR, and TCRdb kept only the in-frame ones, dropping some. The profile shows 120,000 to 150,000 clones, about 84% of them singletons. Specimen: peripheral blood. The receptors were gathered from an elderly woman in a cohort sampled during active or convalescent COVID-19. The CDR3 runs from the conserved cysteine through the conserved F or W. A D gene is named only where the DNA matches it firmly. Clone size is not always given. Where it is, it says once, few, many or a class for expanded clones.

>.|.|TRBJ2-5|TRBV6-5
CASSDPGETQYF
TGTGCCAGCAGCGACCCGGGAGAGACCCAGTACTTC
>.|.|TRBJ1-2|TRBV11-2
CASSLDGTYGYTF
TGTGCCAGCAGCTTAGACGGTACCTATGGCTACACCTTC
>TRBD1|few|TRBJ1-2|TRBV18
CASSPVQGMDGYTF
TGTGCCAGCTCACCGGTACAGGGGATGGATGGCTACACCTTC
>.|.|TRBJ2-1|TRBV19
CASSISAGSSYNEQFF
TGTGCCAGTAGTATATCTGCCGGGAGCTCCTACAATGAGCAGTTCTTC
>TRBD2|.|TRBJ2-2|TRBV7-3
CASSPGGPAGELFF
TGTGCCAGCAGCCCGGGGGGGCCGGCCGGGGAGCTGTTTTTT
>.|.|TRBJ1-4|TRBV5-1
CASSLGRVSTNEKLFF
TGCGCCAGCAGCTTGGGCAGGGTATCAACTAATGAAAAACTGTTTTTT
>TRBD1|few|TRBJ2-3|TRBV19
CASSFGQVTDTQYF
TGTGCCAGTAGTTTCGGACAGGTCACAGATACGCAGTATTTT
>.|.|TRBJ1-5|TRBV19
CASSIAAAGRNQPQHF
TGTGCCAGTAGTATAGCTGCTGCGGGGCGCAATCAGCCCCAGCATTTT
>TRBD1|once|TRBJ2-3|TRBV27
CASSLYQGDTDTQYF
TGTGCCAGCAGTTTATATCAGGGGGACACAGATACGCAGTATTTT
>.|.|TRBJ1-1|TRBV2
CASSRNMDTEAFF
TGTGCCAGCAGCCGCAACATGGACACTGAAGCTTTCTTT
>.|few|TRBJ2-1|TRBV2
CASSFRVNNEQFF
TGTGCCAGCAGCTTCAGGGTTAACAATGAGCAGTTCTTC
>TRBD2|.|TRBJ2-3|TRBV5-4
CASSLGGLAGNTDTQYF
TGTGCCAGCAGCTTGGGCGGACTAGCGGGGAACACAGATACGCAGTATTTT
>TRBD1|.|TRBJ2-3|TRBV27
CASSSEGALADTQYF
TGTGCCAGCAGTTCAGAGGGGGCGCTGGCAGATACGCAGTATTTT
>.|.|TRBJ1-1|TRBV10-3
CAIRTGNTEAFF
TGTGCCATCAGGACAGGGAACACTGAAGCTTTCTTT
>TRBD1|.|TRBJ1-4|TRBV12-3/TRBV12-4
CASSQGAGEKLFF
TGTGCCAGCAGTCAGGGGGCTGGTGAAAAACTGTTTTTT
>TRBD1|once|TRBJ2-7|TRBV15
CATSRVRTGGMVEQYF
TGTGCCACCAGCAGAGTACGGACAGGGGGCATGGTCGAGCAGTACTTC
>TRBD1|few|TRBJ2-1|TRBV30
CAWRVRTGNEQFF
TGTGCCTGGAGGGTGCGGACAGGCAATGAGCAGTTCTTC
>TRBD2|.|TRBJ2-7|TRBV6-6
CASNAGGPSYEQYF
TGTGCCAGCAACGCGGGGGGCCCTTCCTACGAGCAGTACTTC
>TRBD2|once|TRBJ2-1|TRBV24-1
CATSDFQTSGGAYEQFF
TGTGCCACCAGTGATTTCCAGACTAGCGGGGGGGCCTATGAGCAGTTCTTC
>TRBD2|.|TRBJ2-7|TRBV19
CASSLLAGGFSEQYF
TGTGCCAGTAGTCTACTAGCGGGGGGTTTTTCCGAGCAGTACTTC
>.|.|TRBJ2-3|TRBV5-6
CASSLDRADTQYF
TGTGCCAGCAGCTTGGACCGGGCAGATACGCAGTATTTT
>.|.|TRBJ2-6|TRBV18
CASSPPRYSGANVLTF
TGTGCCAGCTCACCACCCCGGTACTCTGGGGCCAACGTCCTGACTTTC
>TRBD2|.|TRBJ2-3|TRBV7-6
CASSFLAGVSTDTQYF
TGTGCCAGCAGCTTCCTAGCGGGGGTTAGCACAGATACGCAGTATTTT
>.|.|TRBJ1-3|TRBV5-1
CASSLAGFSNTIYF
TGCGCCAGCAGCCTTGCGGGCTTCTCAAACACCATATATTTT
>TRBD2|.|TRBJ2-5|TRBV7-2
CASSLVGTSGAETQYF
TGTGCCAGCAGCTTAGTCGGGACTAGCGGGGCAGAGACCCAGTACTTC
>TRBD1|.|TRBJ1-3|TRBV9
CASSVGTGGGNTIYF
TGTGCCAGCAGCGTTGGGACAGGGGGAGGAAACACCATATATTTT
>.|.|TRBJ1-6|TRBV19
CASSIAGGASYNSPLHF
TGTGCCAGTAGTATAGCTGGGGGCGCCTCCTATAATTCACCCCTCCACTTT
>.|.|TRBJ2-5|TRBV11-2
CASSFSTGRVGETQYF
TGTGCCAGCAGCTTCTCAACAGGGAGGGTTGGGGAGACCCAGTACTTC
>TRBD2|.|TRBJ2-1|TRBV4-1
CASSREPGLAGGPGEQFF
TGCGCCAGCAGCCGAGAACCGGGACTAGCGGGGGGGCCTGGTGAGCAGTTCTTC
>.|.|TRBJ2-2|TRBV12-5
CASVIEENTGELFF
TGTGCTAGTGTCATCGAGGAGAACACCGGGGAGCTGTTTTTT
>TRBD2|once|TRBJ2-1|TRBV3-1/TRBV3-2
CASSQRRGGGDEQFF
TGTGCCAGCAGCCAGAGGCGGGGGGGCGGGGATGAGCAGTTCTTC
>TRBD2|.|TRBJ2-5|TRBV7-2
CASSLDGTSLETQYF
TGTGCCAGCAGCTTAGACGGGACTAGTCTCGAGACCCAGTACTTC
>.|.|TRBJ2-5|TRBV5-4
CASSEPQETQYF
TGTGCCAGCAGCGAGCCCCAAGAGACCCAGTACTTC
>.|.|TRBJ1-6|TRBV5-1
CASSLGGGSPLHF
TGCGCCAGCAGCTTGGGGGGGGGTTCACCCCTCCACTTT
>TRBD1|.|TRBJ2-3|TRBV5-4
CASSFEGADTQYF
TGTGCCAGCAGCTTCGAGGGGGCGGATACGCAGTATTTT
>.|.|TRBJ1-5|TRBV3-1/TRBV3-2
CASSQLLEGQPQHF
TGTGCCAGCAGCCAATTGTTAGAGGGTCAGCCCCAGCATTTT
>TRBD1|.|TRBJ1-2|TRBV4-1
CASSQLSKTGGYGYTF
TGCGCCAGCAGCCAATTATCGAAGACAGGGGGCTATGGCTACACCTTC
>.|.|TRBJ1-2|TRBV6-5
CASSYEGNYGYTF
TGTGCCAGCAGTTATGAGGGAAACTATGGCTACACCTTC
>.|.|TRBJ2-3|TRBV12-3/TRBV12-4
CASSLFESDTQYF
TGTGCCAGCAGTTTATTCGAGTCAGATACGCAGTATTTT
>.|.|TRBJ1-1|TRBV6-6
CASIDQGSNTEAFF
TGTGCCAGCATTGACCAGGGATCTAACACTGAAGCTTTCTTT
>.|.|TRBJ2-3|TRBV30
CAWKSGYRRDTQYF
TGTGCCTGGAAGTCTGGCTACCGGAGGGATACGCAGTATTTT
>.|.|TRBJ2-1|TRBV2
CASSLIVNSYNEQFF
TGTGCCAGCAGTTTGATAGTCAACTCCTACAATGAGCAGTTCTTC
>.|few|TRBJ1-1|TRBV6-5
CASSYLGQAFF
TGTGCCAGCAGTTACCTAGGCCAAGCTTTCTTT
>TRBD1|few|TRBJ1-2|TRBV6-5
CASSTGDRGGFGYTF
TGTGCCAGCAGTACGGGGGACAGGGGAGGCTTTGGCTACACCTTC
>TRBD1|.|TRBJ1-5|TRBV6-6
CASSDTGGRGNQPQHF
TGTGCCAGCAGCGATACAGGGGGAAGGGGCAATCAGCCCCAGCATTTT
>.|.|TRBJ1-5|TRBV30
CAWSAVGDRRNQPQHF
TGTGCCTGGAGTGCCGTTGGAGACAGGAGAAATCAGCCCCAGCATTTT
>.|.|TRBJ1-1|TRBV10-3
CAISESEGDTEAFF
TGTGCCATCAGTGAGTCGGAGGGCGACACTGAAGCTTTCTTT
>TRBD1|.|TRBJ2-7|TRBV7-9
CASSPWTGGYEQYF
TGTGCCAGCAGCCCCTGGACAGGGGGCTACGAGCAGTACTTC
>.|.|TRBJ1-4|TRBV7-2
CASSEPGHLNEKLFF
TGTGCCAGCAGCGAACCGGGACACCTTAATGAAAAACTGTTTTTT
>.|.|TRBJ1-5|TRBV6-5
CASTAGGAGNQPQHF
TGTGCCAGCACAGCGGGGGGCGCAGGCAATCAGCCCCAGCATTTT
>TRBD1|.|TRBJ1-2|TRBV2
CASSEGGQVYYGYTF
TGTGCCAGCAGTGAAGGGGGACAGGTATACTATGGCTACACCTTC
>TRBD1|.|TRBJ1-2|TRBV3-1/TRBV3-2
CASSQDYWGTGDGYTF
TGTGCCAGCAGCCAAGACTATTGGGGGACAGGTGATGGCTACACCTTC
>.|.|TRBJ2-7|TRBV7-9
CASSLAGKRGYEQYF
TGTGCCAGCAGCCTAGCAGGCAAAAGGGGCTACGAGCAGTACTTC
>.|.|TRBJ1-2|TRBV6-4
CASNPTAKYGYTF
TGTGCCAGCAACCCGACAGCGAAGTATGGCTACACCTTC
>.|.|TRBJ1-2|TRBV7-9
CASNRERPYGYTF
TGTGCCAGTAACAGGGAGCGTCCCTATGGCTACACCTTC